Presented here are 21 T cell receptor beta chains from one specimen sequenced in a study of post-analysis software for immune sequencing data. Antigens of these TCRs are unknown. Study outcomes and limitations: There were five TRBV segments more frequent in patients than controls, and TRBV5-6, TRBV5-1 and TRBV20-1 were among them.

The library was made from cDNA and included unique molecular identifiers. TCRdb fed the PCR reads into MiXCR, producing one record per CDR3 protein. The sample carries about 260,000 distinct CDR3 sequences, 35% to 40% recorded once. Sequencing input: blood. The receptors here all came from a girl under 18 with multiple sclerosis.

This clonotype was counted ten times or more. This chain connects TRBV20-1 to TRBJ2-1; the match to TRBD1 covers 7 bases. This CDR3 is 17 amino acids long. Trimming took 0 bases from V and 1 from J; bases not matched to a gene: 9. Germline V gene sequence: CDR1 DFQATT, CDR2 SNEGSKA (reference sequence). For the CDR3, the DNA is TGCAGTGCTAGAGACAGGGGGTGGGTCATATCCTACAATGAGCAGTTCTTC. This translates into CSARDRGWVISYNEQFF.

The table lists this clonotype with a few counts. Given a much more abundant clone one base away, this may be a read error. The chain combines TRBV12-3 or TRBV12-4 with TRBJ2-1; TRBD1 aligns across 9 bases. The junction had 5 bases not matched to a gene; V was cut back by 6 bases and J by 8 bases. The CDR3 has 13 residues. CDR3 in amino acids: CASSPGQGYEQFF. DNA of the CDR3: TGTGCCAGCAGCCCGGGACAGGGCTATGAGCAGTTCTTC.

Many counts were recorded for this clonotype. The V and J genes are TRBV20-1 and TRBJ2-1, with 12 bases lining up with TRBD2. Losses at the gene ends were 1 base for V and 8 bases for J; bases not matched to a gene: 6. The CDR3 is made up of 15 amino acids. In germline, CDR1 is DFQATT, CDR2 SNEGSKA (reference sequence). CDR3 nucleotide sequence: TGCAGTGCTAGAGCTAGCGGGAGGGCCAGCTATGAGCAGTTCTTC. Residues: CSARASGRASYEQFF.

J is TRBJ2-3 and V is TRBV10-2, with 10 positions matching TRBD2. Germline V lookup: CDR1 WSHSY, CDR2 SAAADI. CDR3 size: 18 residues. Trimming removed 2 bases from V and 3 bases from J; junction bases left unmatched: 11. The CDR3 nucleotides are TGCGCCAGCAGTGAGAGATTCCTAGCGGGAGTTAGAACAGATACGCAGTATTTT. It codes for CASSERFLAGVRTDTQYF.

The sample holds many counts of this clonotype. This chain connects TRBV12-3 or TRBV12-4 to TRBJ1-5; no reliable D call. Trimming cost V 3 bases and J 2 bases, with 11 bases left between them. This CDR3 region has 15 residues. The CDR3 DNA reads TGTGCCAGCAGTTTTTTCTCCGACGGCAATCAGCCCCAGCATTTT. Protein: CASSFFSDGNQPQHF.

The chain has TRBV6-2 or TRBV6-3 and TRBJ2-6; the D gene is possibly TRBD2 (5 bases). The V gene lost 6 bases and the J gene lost 2 bases, with 11 bases spanning the gap. Germline V gives CDR1 MNHEY, CDR2 SVGEGT. This CDR3 region has 15 residues. Here the CDR3 DNA reads TGTGCCAGCAGCAAGGACGGGACTGGGGCCAACGTCCTGACTTTC. This gives the protein CASSKDGTGANVLTF.

Comment on this clonotype: A much larger clone differs by one base, so this may be a read error. The chain couples TRBV29-1 to TRBJ2-7; weak D call: TRBD2 (5 bases). The length of the CDR3 is 14 residues. V was pared by 6 bases and J by 0 bases, with 15 bases between. The germline V gene has CDR1 SQVTM and CDR2 ANQGSEA. Written as DNA, the CDR3 is TGCAGCGTGGACGGCGGGCAAAGCTCCTACGAGCAGTACTTC. This gives the protein CSVDGGQSSYEQYF.

This clonotype occurred many times. For the CDR3, the DNA is TGCGCCAGCAGCTTGGGGTCAGGGTGGGACAATGAGCAGTTCTTC. Translation: CASSLGSGWDNEQFF. The chain links TRBV5-1 to TRBJ2-1; D may be TRBD1 (5 bases). The germline V gene encodes CDR1 SGHRS and CDR2 YFSETQ. This CDR3 comprises 15 residues. V was pared by 0 bases and J by 5 bases, with 12 bases between.

This clonotype was recorded many times. This chain connects TRBV14 to TRBJ2-1, with TRBD2 matching over 8 bases. The germline V gene has CDR1 SGHDN and CDR2 FVKESK. The junction had 5 bases not matched to a gene; V was cut back by 2 bases and J by 5 bases. The CDR3 is 15 residues long. The CDR3 loop is CASSQYGGGHNEQFF. The CDR3, as DNA: TGTGCCAGCAGCCAATACGGGGGGGGCCACAATGAGCAGTTCTTC.

The chain combines TRBV29-1 with TRBJ2-7; D not resolved. The DNA end lines up better with TRBJ2-4; the J call may be wrong. CDR3 size: 12 residues. Germline loops: CDR1 SQVTM, CDR2 ANQGSEA. The CDR3 DNA sequence: TGCAGCGTTGACGTGGGTGGAAACATTCAGTACTTC. It codes for CSVDVGGNIQYF.

The J gene is TRBJ2-1, the V gene TRBV4-1; tentatively, D is TRBD2 (6 bases). Germline V gene data show CDR1 as MGHRA and CDR2 as YSYEKL. The V end was cut by 0 bases, the J end by 10 bases, with 16 bases between. The CDR3 runs 15 residues. CDR3 in DNA: TGCGCCAGCAGCCAAGATTGGGAGGTATCGGACGAGCAGTTCTTC. It specifies CASSQDWEVSDEQFF.

This clonotype occurred a few times. The J gene is TRBJ2-1, the V gene TRBV5-1; perhaps TRBD2 as D (6 bases). The CDR3 consists of 12 residues. Deletions cut 5 bases from V and 5 bases from J, with 8 bases between. Germline lookup yields CDR1 SGHRS and CDR2 YFSETQ. CDR3: CASRGGDNEQFF. CDR3 DNA sequence: TGCGCCAGCAGGGGAGGCGACAATGAGCAGTTCTTC.

The chain has TRBV28 and TRBJ1-2; D not certain. V lost 7 bases to trimming and J lost 3 bases, with 15 bases between them. The CDR3 runs to 14 residues. In germline, CDR1 is MDHEN, CDR2 SYDVKM. Here the CDR3 reads CASNPGGVDYGYTF. CDR3 in DNA: TGTGCCAGCAACCCAGGCGGGGTTGACTATGGCTACACCTTC.

V and J are TRBV5-1 and TRBJ2-5; the match to TRBD2 covers 14 bases. V gave up 3 bases and J gave up 4 bases; unmatched junction bases: 8. The length of the CDR3 is 17 residues. CDR1 is SGHRS and CDR2 is YFSETQ in the germline V gene. The chain's CDR3 is CASSSGLAGESAETQYF. For the CDR3, the DNA is TGCGCCAGCAGCTCGGGACTAGCGGGAGAGTCAGCAGAGACCCAGTACTTC. The full variable domain, completed using reference TRBV5-1 and TRBJ2-5, is KAGVTQTPRYLIKTRGQQVTLSCSPISGHRSVSWYQQTPGQGLQFLFEYFSETQRNKGNFPGRFSGRQFSNSRSEMNVSTLELGDSALYLCASSSGLAGESAETQYFGPGTRLLVL.

The V and J genes are TRBV11-2 and TRBJ2-2; D is uncertain. The V gene lost 1 base and the J gene lost 1 base, with 16 bases spanning the gap. Germline V gene sequence: CDR1 SGHAT, CDR2 FQNNGV. The CDR3 is 18 amino acids. The CDR3 spells CASSLALASRGNTGELFF. CDR3 sequence (DNA): TGTGCCAGCAGCTTAGCCCTCGCCAGCCGTGGGAACACCGGGGAGCTGTTTTTT. Drawing the rest from reference TRBV11-2 and TRBJ2-2, the complete variable domain is EAGVAQSPRYKIIEKRQSVAFWCNPISGHATLYWYQQILGQGPKLLIQFQNNGVVDDSQLPKDRFSAERLKGVDSTLKIQPAKLEDSAVYLCASSLALASRGNTGELFFGEGSRLTVL.

This clonotype was counted between two and nine times. Since a much larger clone is just one base distant, this may be a read error. The CDR3, as DNA: TGTGCCATCAGTGGTGATCTAGCGGTCTCCTACAATGAGCAGTTCTTC. Amino acid sequence: CAISGDLAVSYNEQFF. The V gene is TRBV10-3, the J gene TRBJ2-1; 7 nucleotides line up with TRBD2. CDR1 and CDR2 (germline): ENHRY, SYGVKD. With 4 bases clipped from V and 0 bases from J, the junction kept 6 bases outside the gene matches. The CDR3 runs to 16 residues.

This clonotype came up many times. V usage is TRBV28 and J usage is TRBJ1-5; D is uncertain. Germline lookup yields CDR1 MDHEN and CDR2 SYDVKM. The CDR3 runs 12 residues. Trimming left V 6 bases short and J 0 bases short, with 3 bases between. DNA of the CDR3: TGTGCCAGCAGCTTTAGCAATCAGCCCCAGCATTTT. This codes for CASSFSNQPQHF.

This clonotype is a singleton in its sample. With a much larger clone just one base away, this may be a read error. J is TRBJ2-1 and V is TRBV20-1; no definite D call. CDR1 and CDR2 (germline): DFQATT, SNEGSKA (reference sequence). CDR3 size: 13 residues. The CDR3 is CSASLTGYNERFF. As DNA, the CDR3 is TGCAGTGCTAGTCTGACCGGGTACAATGAGCGGTTCTTC.

As DNA, the CDR3 is TGTGCCAGCAGCTCCGGACGGCGCCATGAGCAGTACTTC. This encodes CASSSGRRHEQYF. The rearrangement links TRBV7-3 to TRBJ2-5; D uncertain. Germline assignment: CDR1 SGHTA and CDR2 FQGTGA. The germline V and J ends were trimmed by 4 bases and 11 bases, with 17 bases remaining between them. This CDR3 spans 13 amino acids. The complete variable domain, with remaining parts taken from reference TRBV7-3 and TRBJ2-5, reads GAGVSQTPSNKVTEKGKYVELRCDPISGHTALYWYRQSLGQGPEFLIYFQGTGAADDSGLPNDRFFAVRPEGSVSTLKIQRTERGDSAVYLCASSSGRRHEQYFGPGTRLLVL.

V gene TRBV7-2 combines with J gene TRBJ2-1; weak D call: TRBD2 (6 bases). CDR3 length: 14 residues. Trimming stripped 5 bases from V and 6 bases from J, with 14 bases between. Per germline, CDR1 SGHTA and CDR2 FQGNSA. The CDR3 sequence is CASSRNQGGNEQFF. The CDR3 region has the DNA TGTGCCAGCAGCCGGAACCAGGGAGGCAATGAGCAGTTCTTC.

This clonotype showed up many times. This chain connects TRBV15 to TRBJ2-5, with a tentative D call TRBD1 (6 bases). Germline lookup yields CDR1 LNHNV and CDR2 YYDKDF (reference sequence). This CDR3 contains 14 residues. Trimming took 4 bases from V and 7 from J, leaving 16 bases between them. The CDR3 DNA reads as TGTGCCACCAGCACACACAGGGCGGGCGGGACCCAGTACTTC. Encoded protein: CATSTHRAGGTQYF.